The 6 T cell receptor beta chains given below trace back to one sample, sequenced in a study of shared clonotypes between healthy human individuals. Profiling relied on immunoSEQ multiplex PCR, and the TCRdb table lists in-frame clones only, not all of them. The profile shows more than 2 million clones, around 95% of them singletons. Naive-designated CD8 cells lacked CD45RO, were positively enriched for CCR7, and omitted terminally differentiated effector memory CD45RA+ cells. Sequencing was performed on naive CD8+ T cells from PBMCs. All receptors come from a man younger than 35 in good health. Some clones in this sample may be carry-over from other donors' samples.

J is TRBJ2-7 and V is TRBV11-2, with a weak D call TRBD1 (6 bases). This CDR3 has 14 residues. Germline CDR1 is SGHAT and CDR2 is FQNNGV. Trimming removed 6 bases at V and 2 bases at J, with 14 bases between. This CDR3 is CASSMGQFAYEQYF. As DNA, the CDR3 is TGTGCCAGCAGTATGGGACAATTCGCCTACGAGCAGTACTTC.

J is TRBJ2-1 and V is TRBV15; D is perhaps TRBD2 (6 bases). V was shortened by 5 bases and J by 10 bases, with 18 bases between the two germline ends. Germline CDR1 is LNHNV and CDR2 is YYDKDF (reference sequence). The CDR3 contains 14 residues. Written as DNA, the CDR3 is TGTGCCACCAGCCCGAGCTATAGCGGAAGGGAGCAGTTCTTC. This encodes CATSPSYSGREQFF.

This rearrangement joins TRBV4-1 to TRBJ2-2; 8 positions agree with TRBD1. Germline CDR1 and CDR2: MGHRA and YSYEKL. V was pared by 3 bases and J by 6 bases, with 18 bases of the junction left unmatched. CDR3 length: 19 residues. The CDR3 coding sequence is TGCGCCAGCAGCCAGGATGGGGCCCAGGGGGCCAACGGGCCCGGGGAGCTGTTTTTT. Its protein is CASSQDGAQGANGPGELFF.

The rearrangement links TRBV7-9 to TRBJ1-2; TRBD1 matches 9 bases. CDR3 length equals 15 residues. V dropped 4 bases and J dropped 3; count of bases not matched to a gene: 6. CDR1 SEHNR and CDR2 FQNEAQ come from the germline V gene (reference sequence). This CDR3 is CASSSTGQGYYGYTF. CDR3 bases: TGTGCCAGCAGCTCGACGGGACAGGGATACTATGGCTACACCTTC. Looking up the rest from reference TRBV7-9 and TRBJ1-2 gives the full variable domain: DTGVSQNPRHKITKRGQNVTFRCDPISEHNRLYWYRQTLGQGPEFLTYFQNEAQLEKSRLLSDRFSAERPKGSFSTLEIQRTEQGDSAMYLCASSSTGQGYYGYTFGSGTRLTVV.

As to this clone: The junction departs from germline at one end; a sequencing error may be responsible. The chain is built from TRBV15 and TRBJ2-1, with 8 nucleotides matching TRBD1. Per germline, CDR1 LNHNV and CDR2 YYDKDF (reference sequence). The CDR3 length is 15 residues. Here the CDR3 DNA reads TGTGCCACCAGCGGAGACAGGGGCAGTGTCAATGAGCAGTTCTTC. Translation: CATSGDRGSVNEQFF. Variable domain in full (rest from reference TRBV15 and TRBJ2-1): DAMVIQNPRYQVTQFGKPVTLSCSQTLNHNVMYWYQQKSSQAPKLLFHYYDKDFNNEADTPDNFQSRRPNTSFCFLDIRSPGLGDTAMYLCATSGDRGSVNEQFFGPGTRLTVL.

This rearrangement joins TRBV11-2 to TRBJ2-1; D is ambiguous. Deletions cut 0 bases from V and 3 bases from J, with 9 bases between. CDR3 length equals 15 residues. The germline CDR1 and CDR2 sequences are SGHAT and FQNNGV. The CDR3 coding sequence is TGTGCCAGCAGCTTAGAAATGCCGGACTACAATGAGCAGTTCTTC. This codes for CASSLEMPDYNEQFF.